The entry below gives a single T cell receptor (beta chain) sequence along with its context. It lacks a known antigen. No base-level quality is on record; no much larger clone is a single base apart. These data originate in a study of long-term antiretroviral therapy in people with HIV (dated 2022 in TCRdb). Looking at the study overall: Collection of the earliest samples took place about a decade ahead of the 2015 WHO recommendation for immediate ART, at a time when ART was typically delayed until CD4 counts fell. A retrospective serial study tested whether ART initiation and durable HIV suppression were associated with changes in peripheral blood TRB repertoire composition and diversity. A total of 192 cryopreserved PBMC samples came from around 30 adults with confirmed HIV infection and were collected serially over a mean of roughly 6 years (range 1-12). About 35% of the 30 participants with HIV were female. No cross-contamination during QIAcube processing turned up in test extractions that ran a monoclonal T-cell line alongside some 34 polyclonal samples.

Sequencing of the TRB variable region was done with the immunoSEQ hsTCRB v3.0 assay at survey level resolution. TRB sequencing targeted a depth of 40,000-50,000 T-cell genomes per sample. An Illumina MiSeq with a v3 150-cycle kit was used to sequence the pooled TRB libraries. On the study's bioinformatics: Repertoire analysis was performed in R inside a reproducible Nextflow workflow that covered QC, data transformation and analysis. LymphoSeq2, an R package for exploring AIRR-Seq data, was used to implement the custom analyses. A few samples that produced fewer than 5000 total TRB sequences were removed, so some 190 HIV repertoires were analyzed. Among the approximately 190 HIV repertoires that were kept, 59 were collected before ART initiation and 120 to 140 were collected after ART initiation. Repertoires were downsampled to 5000 TRB nucleotide sequences, and summary statistics were averaged over 100 downsampling iterations. Only TRB sequences with CDR3 regions of at least seven amino acids were retained for analysis. Two measures captured diversity: a Shannon entropy-derived clonality score and the Gini coefficient. In the repertoire networks, any two of the top 5000 CDR3 amino acid sequences were linked whenever the two sequences differed by an edit distance of one. For TRB CDR3 amino acid sequences, antigen specificity groups and MHC restriction were predicted with GLIPH2. Known CMV, EBV, HIV or tissue antigen associations were flagged by matching CDR3 amino acid sequences against VDJdb and McPAS-TCR. Pre-ART, post-ART and control groups were compared with Wilcoxon signed-rank tests and Holm-Bonferroni correction. The immuneACCESS repertoire file appears here via TCRdb, limited to in-frame rearrangements. These files lack a portion of the clones; in checked studies, under half of the deficit traces to unresolved V genes, and the cause of the others is not known. V, J and clone size are those of that table, while D and trimming were read from the DNA. For this sample there are 25,000 to 30,000 clones; about four fifths appear just once. The ten biggest clones cover over 5% of the sample.

Inclusion was restricted to participants for whom at least one PBMC sample before ART initiation and at least two post-ART samples were available. All participants with HIV were treated in the United States of America. Before DNA extraction, cryopreserved samples of roughly 0.9-11 million PBMC were thawed and then washed. At the time of the earliest PBMC sample for each participant with HIV, ages ranged from 23 to 54 years. Each participant contributed PBMC samples from 1-4 timepoints before ART initiation and 2-8 timepoints after ART initiation, with a median of 7 samples. For every participant, serial HIV viral load, CD4+ T-cell count, ART history and demographic data were obtained. Using a Qiagen kit on a QIAcube, genomic DNA was extracted from unsorted PBMC, with samples processed in batches of 12. The investigation overall reported the following: Expanded TRB clones identified before ART initiation dominated the repertoire across all time points, though the dominance fluctuated and decreased in many PLHIV after ART. ART initiation was associated with a significant increase in TRB diversity, but diversity stayed significantly below transplant donor controls even after long-term ART. Inferences about post-ART repertoire changes are limited because no data were available on ART adherence, viral resistance or therapy changes. Since PBMC availability was limited, sequencing covered only the TCR beta chain, with no alpha chain pairing. Because cell numbers in pre-ART samples were limited, unsorted PBMC were profiled instead of sorted CD4+ and CD8+ T cells. HIV repertoires had narrower CDR3 length ranges than controls, and the network structure suggested an antigen-experienced repertoire that shifted only slightly toward naive after ART. The samples span the years 2004 to 2017, and the ART regimens used may be less effective than current regimens.

Taken from the germline V gene, the CDR1 and CDR2 loops are MDHEN and SYDVKM. The CDR3 spans 18 residues, from the cysteine through the phenylalanine. The read is trimmed to its CDR3 DNA, 54 bases read in frame from base 1. Unmatched junction bases come to 15, with V trimmed by 6 bases and J by 4 bases. The sequencing used unsorted PBMCs, collected 0.4 years after starting antiretroviral therapy. This chain joins TRBV28 to TRBJ2-6; 7 junctional bases match TRBD1. This TCR was sampled from a man aged 18 to 30 with HIV. The CDR3 amino acid sequence is: CASSPGTASWSGANVLTF. The DNA reads as follows: TGTGCCAGCAGCCCAGGGACAGCGAGTTGGTCCGGGGCCAACGTCCTGACTTTC.